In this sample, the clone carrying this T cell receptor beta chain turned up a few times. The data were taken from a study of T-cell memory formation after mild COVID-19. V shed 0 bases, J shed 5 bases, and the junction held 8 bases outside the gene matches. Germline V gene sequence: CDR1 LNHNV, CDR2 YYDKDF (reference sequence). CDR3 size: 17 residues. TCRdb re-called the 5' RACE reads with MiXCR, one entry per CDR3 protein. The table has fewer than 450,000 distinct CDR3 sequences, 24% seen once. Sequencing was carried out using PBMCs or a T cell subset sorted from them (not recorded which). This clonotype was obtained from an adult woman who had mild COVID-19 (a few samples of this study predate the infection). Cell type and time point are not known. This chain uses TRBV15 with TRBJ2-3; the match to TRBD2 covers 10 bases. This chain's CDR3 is CATSRDRTSGVKDTQYF. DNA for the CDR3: TGTGCCACCAGCAGAGATCGAACTAGCGGGGTAAAAGATACGCAGTATTTT.